Ten or more counts support the clone carrying this T cell receptor (beta chain). Its antigen is undetermined. TCR beta CDR3 region amplification was performed from RNA transcripts. Using the HTBI primer set, a first-round RT-PCR was run on the TCR CDR3. TCRdb reanalysed the multiplex PCR reads using MiXCR and keeps one entry per CDR3 protein. The sample contains over 650,000 distinct CDR3 sequences, roughly 15% of which appear only once. V was clipped by 6 bases and J by 0 bases, with 14 bases between them. This CDR3 is built from 15 residues. The germline CDR1 and CDR2 sequences are MNHEY and SVGEGT. This sample is part of a study of T cells in Graves' hyperthyroidism and ophthalmopathy. The authors deemed Graves' hyperthyroidism stable absent ophthalmopathy progression within 18 months. Based on clinical symptoms, serum thyroxine and TRAb, thyroid ultrasound and orbital computed tomography, diagnoses were reached.

Findings of the study overall: Model-based prediction identified ophthalmopathy a median roughly 6.1 months prior to its onset.

This chain connects TRBV6-2 or TRBV6-3 to TRBJ1-1; TRBD1 might be the D (6 bases). The sequence came from a man aged 18 to 29 with Graves' hyperthyroidism. Sequenced material: blood. CDR3 residues: CASRRTEQLNTEAFF. In DNA form, the CDR3 reads TGTGCCAGCAGGCGGACAGAGCAATTGAACACTGAAGCTTTCTTT.